This section outlines one T cell receptor (beta chain) sequence together with its context. Its antigen is still unknown. This was the immunoSEQ version 4 assay in survey mode. Repertoires were generated with immunoSEQ multiplex PCR, while TCRdb's copy carries only in-frame clones and drops some. The sample shows about 40,000 clones, approximately 78% of them seen only once. Cells were stimulated with overlapping HIV-1 Gag 15-mer peptides. CD40L-negative CD69-negative CD45RO-high memory CD4+ T cells were sorted as populations depleted of antigen-responding cells. Donors had CD4+ T cell counts above 400 cells/uL and were CMV-seropositive. CD8+ T cells were removed from PBMCs prior to stimulation. This record belongs to a study of persistence of HIV-infected CD4 T cells. The germline CDR1 and CDR2 sequences are ENHRY and SYGVKD. This CDR3 contains 18 residues. Deletions cut 8 bases from V and 4 bases from J, with 24 bases between.

The sequencing here drew on CD4+ T cells sorted from PBMCs after roughly 18-hour stimulation, taken from a patient who received antiretroviral therapy. The sequence was collected from an adult man with HIV who was CMV-seropositive. The gene calls are TRBV10-3 and TRBJ2-6, with a weak D call TRBD2 (6 bases). CDR3 sequence: CAIPYEGGTLRGANVLTF. The CDR3 DNA reads as TGTGCCATCCCATACGAGGGAGGAACTCTGAGAGGGGCCAACGTCCTGACTTTC.